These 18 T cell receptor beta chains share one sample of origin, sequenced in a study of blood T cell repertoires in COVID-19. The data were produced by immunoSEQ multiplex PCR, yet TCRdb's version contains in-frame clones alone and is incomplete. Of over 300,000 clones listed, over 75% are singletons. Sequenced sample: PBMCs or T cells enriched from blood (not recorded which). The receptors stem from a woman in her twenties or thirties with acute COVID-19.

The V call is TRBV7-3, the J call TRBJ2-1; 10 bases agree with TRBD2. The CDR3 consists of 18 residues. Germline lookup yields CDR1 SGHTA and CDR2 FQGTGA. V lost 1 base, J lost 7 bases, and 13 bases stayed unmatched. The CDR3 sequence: CASSLIPSGGYGENEQFF. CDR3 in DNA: TGTGCCAGCAGCTTAATCCCTAGCGGGGGATACGGGGAGAATGAGCAGTTCTTC. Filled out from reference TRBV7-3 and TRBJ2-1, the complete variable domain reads GAGVSQTPSNKVTEKGKYVELRCDPISGHTALYWYRQSLGQGPEFLIYFQGTGAADDSGLPNDRFFAVRPEGSVSTLKIQRTERGDSAVYLCASSLIPSGGYGENEQFFGPGTRLTVL.

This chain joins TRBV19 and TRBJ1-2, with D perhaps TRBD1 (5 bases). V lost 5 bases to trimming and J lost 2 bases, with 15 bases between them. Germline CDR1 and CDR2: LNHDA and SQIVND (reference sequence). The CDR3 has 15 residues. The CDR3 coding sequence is TGTGCCAGTAGTCCCCGGTCAGGGCGCAACTATGGCTACACCTTC. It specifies CASSPRSGRNYGYTF.

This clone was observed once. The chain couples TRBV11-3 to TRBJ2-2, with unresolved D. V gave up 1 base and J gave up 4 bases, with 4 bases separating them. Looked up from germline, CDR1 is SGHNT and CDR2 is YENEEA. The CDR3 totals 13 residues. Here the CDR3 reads CASSLVFTGELFF. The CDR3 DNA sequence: TGTGCCAGCAGCTTAGTCTTCACCGGGGAGCTGTTTTTT.

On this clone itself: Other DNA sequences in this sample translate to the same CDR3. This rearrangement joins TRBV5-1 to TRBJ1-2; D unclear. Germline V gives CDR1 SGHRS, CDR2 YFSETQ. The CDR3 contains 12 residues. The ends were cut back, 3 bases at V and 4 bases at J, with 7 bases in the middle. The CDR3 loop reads CASSYDTYGYTF. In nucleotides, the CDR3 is TGCGCCAGCAGCTATGACACCTATGGCTACACCTTC.

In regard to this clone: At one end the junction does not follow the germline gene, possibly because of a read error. The CDR3 sequence is CASSSPTIGRF. CDR3 coding DNA: TGTGCCAGCAGCTCCCCAACGATAGGGAGGTTC. This chain links TRBV7-2 with TRBJ1-2; D ambiguous. The CDR3 totals 11 residues. Germline V CDR1 and CDR2: SGHTA, FQGNSA.

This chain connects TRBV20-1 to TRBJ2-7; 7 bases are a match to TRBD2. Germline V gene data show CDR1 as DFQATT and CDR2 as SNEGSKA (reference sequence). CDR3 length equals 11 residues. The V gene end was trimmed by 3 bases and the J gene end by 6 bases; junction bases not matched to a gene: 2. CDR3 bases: TGCAGTGCTAGTGGGGAGGGCGAGCAGTACTTC. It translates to CSASGEGEQYF.

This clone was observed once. The CDR3 reads CASSLPGSNYGYTF. CDR3 in DNA: TGTGCCAGCAGTTTGCCAGGCTCTAACTATGGCTACACCTTC. This chain uses TRBV28 with TRBJ1-2; no clear D. V was trimmed by 3 bases and J by 0 bases, leaving 8 bases between them. The germline gives CDR1 MDHEN, CDR2 SYDVKM. CDR3 size: 14 residues.

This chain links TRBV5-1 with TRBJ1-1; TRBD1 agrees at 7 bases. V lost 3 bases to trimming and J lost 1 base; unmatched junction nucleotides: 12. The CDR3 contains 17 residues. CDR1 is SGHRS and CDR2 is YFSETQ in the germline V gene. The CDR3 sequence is CASSSPPGQNRNTEAFF. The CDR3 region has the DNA TGCGCCAGCAGCTCGCCGCCGGGACAGAACAGGAACACTGAAGCTTTCTTT.

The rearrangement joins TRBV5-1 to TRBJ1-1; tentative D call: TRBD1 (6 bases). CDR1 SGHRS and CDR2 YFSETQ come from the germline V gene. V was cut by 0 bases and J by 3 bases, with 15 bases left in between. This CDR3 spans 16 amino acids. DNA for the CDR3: TGCGCCAGCAGCTTGGAACCCGGTGGACAGTACACTGAAGCTTTCTTT. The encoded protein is CASSLEPGGQYTEAFF.

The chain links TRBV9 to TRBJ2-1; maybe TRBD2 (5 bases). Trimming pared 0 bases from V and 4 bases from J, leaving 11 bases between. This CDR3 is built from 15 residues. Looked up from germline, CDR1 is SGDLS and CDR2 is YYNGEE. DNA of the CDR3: TGTGCCAGCAGCGTAGACGGCTGGGAGTACAATGAGCAGTTCTTC. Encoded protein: CASSVDGWEYNEQFF.

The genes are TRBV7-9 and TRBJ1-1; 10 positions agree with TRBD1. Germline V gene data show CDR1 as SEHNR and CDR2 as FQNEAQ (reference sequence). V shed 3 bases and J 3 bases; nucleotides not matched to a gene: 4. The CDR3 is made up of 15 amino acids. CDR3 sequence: CASSFSTGGHTEAFF. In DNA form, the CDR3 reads TGTGCCAGCAGCTTTTCGACAGGGGGCCACACTGAAGCTTTCTTT.

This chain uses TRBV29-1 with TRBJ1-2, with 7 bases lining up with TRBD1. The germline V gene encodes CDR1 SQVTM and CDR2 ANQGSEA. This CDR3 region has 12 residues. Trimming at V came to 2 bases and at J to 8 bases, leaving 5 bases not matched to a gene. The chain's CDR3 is CSVEKGAGGYTF. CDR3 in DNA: TGCAGCGTTGAAAAGGGGGCGGGAGGCTACACCTTC. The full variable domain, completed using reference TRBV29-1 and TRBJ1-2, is SAVISQKPSRDICQRGTSLTIQCQVDSQVTMMFWYRQQPGQSLTLIATANQGSEATYESGFVIDKFPISRPNLTFSTLTVSNMSPEDSSIYLCSVEKGAGGYTFGSGTRLTVV.

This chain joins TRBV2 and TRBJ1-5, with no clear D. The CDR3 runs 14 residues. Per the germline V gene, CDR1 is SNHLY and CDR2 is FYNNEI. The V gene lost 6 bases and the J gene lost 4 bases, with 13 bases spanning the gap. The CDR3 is CASRLLAANQPQHF. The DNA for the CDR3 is TGTGCCAGCAGATTGTTGGCGGCTAATCAGCCCCAGCATTTT.

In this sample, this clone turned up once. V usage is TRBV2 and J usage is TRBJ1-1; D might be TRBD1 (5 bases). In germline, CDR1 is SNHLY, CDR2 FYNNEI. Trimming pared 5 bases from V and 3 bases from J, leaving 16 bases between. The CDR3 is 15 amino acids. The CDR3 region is CASSSKGFGDTEAFF. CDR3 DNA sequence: TGTGCCAGCAGTTCCAAGGGGTTTGGAGACACTGAAGCTTTCTTT.

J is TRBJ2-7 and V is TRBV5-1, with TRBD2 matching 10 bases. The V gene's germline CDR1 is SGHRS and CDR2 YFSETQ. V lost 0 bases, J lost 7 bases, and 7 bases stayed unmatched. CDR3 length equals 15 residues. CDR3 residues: CASSLGSGGAWEQYF. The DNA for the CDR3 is TGCGCCAGCAGCTTGGGGAGCGGGGGGGCATGGGAGCAGTACTTC.

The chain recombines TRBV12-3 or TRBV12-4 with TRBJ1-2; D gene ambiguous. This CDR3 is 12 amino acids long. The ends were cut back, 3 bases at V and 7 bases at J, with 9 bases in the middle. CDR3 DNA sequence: TGTGCCAGCAGTTTCTATCAGGCTGGCTACACCTTC. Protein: CASSFYQAGYTF.

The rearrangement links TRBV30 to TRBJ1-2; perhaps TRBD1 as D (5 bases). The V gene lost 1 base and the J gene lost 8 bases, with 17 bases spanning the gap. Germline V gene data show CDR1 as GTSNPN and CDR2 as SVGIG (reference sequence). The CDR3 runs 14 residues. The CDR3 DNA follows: TGTGCCTGGAGTGACCAGGGCGGTCATAAAGGCTACACCTTC. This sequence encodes CAWSDQGGHKGYTF. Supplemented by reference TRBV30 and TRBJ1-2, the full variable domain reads SQTIHQWPATLVQPVGSPLSLECTVEGTSNPNLYWYRQAAGRGLQLLFYSVGIGQISSEVPQNLSASRPQDRQFILSSKKLLLSDSGFYLCAWSDQGGHKGYTFGSGTRLTVV.

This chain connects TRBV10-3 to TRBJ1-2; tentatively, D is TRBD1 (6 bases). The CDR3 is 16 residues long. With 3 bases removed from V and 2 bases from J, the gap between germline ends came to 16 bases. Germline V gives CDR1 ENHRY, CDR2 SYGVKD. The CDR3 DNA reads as TGTGCCATCAGTGATCCCGTCACTACAGGGAACTATGGCTACACCTTC. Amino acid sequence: CAISDPVTTGNYGYTF.